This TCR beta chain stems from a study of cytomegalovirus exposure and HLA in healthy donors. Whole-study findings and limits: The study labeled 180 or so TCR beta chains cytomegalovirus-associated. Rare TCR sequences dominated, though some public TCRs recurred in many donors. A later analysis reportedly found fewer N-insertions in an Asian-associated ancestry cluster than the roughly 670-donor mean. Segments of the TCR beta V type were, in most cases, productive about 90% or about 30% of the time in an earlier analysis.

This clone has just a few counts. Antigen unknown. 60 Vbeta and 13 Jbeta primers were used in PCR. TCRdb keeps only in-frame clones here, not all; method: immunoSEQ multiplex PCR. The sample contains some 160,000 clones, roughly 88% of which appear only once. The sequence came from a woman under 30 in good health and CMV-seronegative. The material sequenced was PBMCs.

The CDR3 DNA reads as TGTGCAAGTCGCTTAGCCGGGACAGAATTTCGAGGTAATCAGCCCCAGCATTTT. Its translation: CASRLAGTEFRGNQPQHF. The chain employs TRBV12-2 and TRBJ1-5; the table's TRBD1 call for D was not verified on the DNA. TRBV12-2 is a pseudogene segment. This CDR3 comprises 18 residues.